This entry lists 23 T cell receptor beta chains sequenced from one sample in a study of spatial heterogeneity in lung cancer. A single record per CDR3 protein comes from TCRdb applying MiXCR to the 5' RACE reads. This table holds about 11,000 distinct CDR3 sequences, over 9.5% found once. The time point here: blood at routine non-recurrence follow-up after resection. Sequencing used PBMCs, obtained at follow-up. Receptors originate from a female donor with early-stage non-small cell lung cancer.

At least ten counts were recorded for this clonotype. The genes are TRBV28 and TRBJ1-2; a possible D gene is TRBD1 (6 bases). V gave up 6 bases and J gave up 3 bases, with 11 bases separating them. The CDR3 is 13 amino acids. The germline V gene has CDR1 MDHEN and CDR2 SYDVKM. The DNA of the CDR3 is TGTGCCAGCAGCCCACAGGGCCACTATGGCTACACCTTC. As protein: CASSPQGHYGYTF.

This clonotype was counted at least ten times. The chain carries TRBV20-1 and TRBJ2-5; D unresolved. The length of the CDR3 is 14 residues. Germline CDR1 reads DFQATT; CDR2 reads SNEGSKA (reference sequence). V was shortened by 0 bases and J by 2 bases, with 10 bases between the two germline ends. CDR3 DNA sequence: TGCAGTGCTAGAGATCCGGACGGGCAAGAGACCCAGTACTTC. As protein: CSARDPDGQETQYF.

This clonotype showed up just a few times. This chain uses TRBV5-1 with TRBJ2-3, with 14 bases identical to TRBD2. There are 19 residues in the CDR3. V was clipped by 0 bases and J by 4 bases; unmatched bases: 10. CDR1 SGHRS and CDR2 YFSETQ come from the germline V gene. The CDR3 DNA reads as TGCGCCAGCAGCTTGGGCGCCGGGACTAGCGGGGGACATGCAGATACGCAGTATTTT. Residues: CASSLGAGTSGGHADTQYF.

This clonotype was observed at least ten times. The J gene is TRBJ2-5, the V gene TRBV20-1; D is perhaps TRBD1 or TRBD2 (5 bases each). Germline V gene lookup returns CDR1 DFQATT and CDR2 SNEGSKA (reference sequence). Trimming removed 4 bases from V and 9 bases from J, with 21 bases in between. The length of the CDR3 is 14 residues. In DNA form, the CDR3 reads TGCAGTGCTAACCTAGCAGAGGACAAGAGGGCCCAGTACTTC. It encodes CSANLAEDKRAQYF.

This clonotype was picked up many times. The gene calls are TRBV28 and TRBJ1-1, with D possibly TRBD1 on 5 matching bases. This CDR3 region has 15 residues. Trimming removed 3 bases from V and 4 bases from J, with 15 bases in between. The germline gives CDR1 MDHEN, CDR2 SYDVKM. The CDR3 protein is CASSLERAGGTEAFF. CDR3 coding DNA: TGTGCCAGCAGTTTGGAAAGGGCTGGGGGCACTGAAGCTTTCTTT.

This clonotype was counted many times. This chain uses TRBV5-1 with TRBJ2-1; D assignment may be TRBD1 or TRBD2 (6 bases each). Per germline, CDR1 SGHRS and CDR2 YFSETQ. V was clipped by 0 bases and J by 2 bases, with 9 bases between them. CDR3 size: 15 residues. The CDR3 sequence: CASSLVGGAYNEQFF. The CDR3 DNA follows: TGCGCCAGCAGCTTGGTCGGGGGCGCCTACAATGAGCAGTTCTTC.

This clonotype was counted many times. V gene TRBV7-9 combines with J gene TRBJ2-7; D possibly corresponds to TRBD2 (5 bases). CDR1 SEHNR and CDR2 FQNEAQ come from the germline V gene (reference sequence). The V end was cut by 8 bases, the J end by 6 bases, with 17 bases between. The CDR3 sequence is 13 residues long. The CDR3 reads CASRSGIRSEQYF. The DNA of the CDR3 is TGTGCCAGCCGTTCCGGGATTCGCAGCGAGCAGTACTTC.

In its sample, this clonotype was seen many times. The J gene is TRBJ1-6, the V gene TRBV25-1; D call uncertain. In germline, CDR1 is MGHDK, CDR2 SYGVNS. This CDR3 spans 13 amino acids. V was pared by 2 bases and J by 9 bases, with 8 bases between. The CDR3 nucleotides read TGTGCCAGCAGTGAAGCCGGAAGTTCACCCCTCCACTTT. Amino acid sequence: CASSEAGSSPLHF. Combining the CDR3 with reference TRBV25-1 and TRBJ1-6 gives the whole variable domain EADIYQTPRYLVIGTGKKITLECSQTMGHDKMYWYQQDPGMELHLIHYSYGVNSTEKGDLSSESTVSRIRTEHFPLTLESARPSHTSQYLCASSEAGSSPLHFGNGTRLTVT.

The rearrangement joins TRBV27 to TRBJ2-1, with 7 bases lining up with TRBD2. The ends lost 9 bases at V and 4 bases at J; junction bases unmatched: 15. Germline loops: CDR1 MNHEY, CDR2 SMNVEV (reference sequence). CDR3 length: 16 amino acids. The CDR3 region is CASNLEAGRGYNEQFF. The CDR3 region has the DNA TGTGCCAGTAACCTGGAGGCGGGGAGGGGATACAATGAGCAGTTCTTC.

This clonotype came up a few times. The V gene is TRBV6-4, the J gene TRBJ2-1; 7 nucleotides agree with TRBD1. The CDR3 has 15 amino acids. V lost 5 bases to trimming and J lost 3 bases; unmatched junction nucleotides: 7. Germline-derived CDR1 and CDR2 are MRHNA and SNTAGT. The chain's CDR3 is CASSRDSASYNEQFF. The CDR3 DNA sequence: TGTGCCAGCAGTAGGGACAGTGCGAGCTACAATGAGCAGTTCTTC.

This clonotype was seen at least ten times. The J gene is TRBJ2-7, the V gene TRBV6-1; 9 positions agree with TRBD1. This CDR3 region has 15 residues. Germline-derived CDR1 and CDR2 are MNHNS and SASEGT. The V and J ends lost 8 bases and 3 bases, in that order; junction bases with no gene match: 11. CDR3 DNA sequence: TGTGCCAGCGACCCCTTCGGGGGACAGGGCTACGAGCAGTACGTC. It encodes CASDPFGGQGYEQYV.

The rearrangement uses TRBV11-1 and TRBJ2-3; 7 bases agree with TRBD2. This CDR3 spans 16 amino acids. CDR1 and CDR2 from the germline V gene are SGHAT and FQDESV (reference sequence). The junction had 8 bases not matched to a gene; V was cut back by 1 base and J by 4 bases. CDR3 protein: CASSLGGGVDADTQYF. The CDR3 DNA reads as TGTGCCAGCAGCTTAGGCGGGGGAGTTGATGCAGATACGCAGTATTTT.

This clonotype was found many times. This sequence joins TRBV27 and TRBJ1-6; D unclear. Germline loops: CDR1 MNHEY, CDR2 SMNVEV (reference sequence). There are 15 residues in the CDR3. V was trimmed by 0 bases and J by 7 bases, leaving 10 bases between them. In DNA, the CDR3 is TGTGCCAGCAGTTTATCCCCAATCGGGAATTCACCCCTCCACTTT. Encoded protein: CASSLSPIGNSPLHF.

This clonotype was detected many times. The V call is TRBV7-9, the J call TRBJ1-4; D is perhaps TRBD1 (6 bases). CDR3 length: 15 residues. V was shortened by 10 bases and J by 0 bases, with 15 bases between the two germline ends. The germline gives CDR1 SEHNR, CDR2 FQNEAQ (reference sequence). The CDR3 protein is CATAQGTATNEKLFF. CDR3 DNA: TGTGCCACCGCACAGGGAACCGCAACTAATGAAAAACTGTTTTTT. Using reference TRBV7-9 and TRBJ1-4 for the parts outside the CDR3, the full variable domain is DTGVSQNPRHKITKRGQNVTFRCDPISEHNRLYWYRQTLGQGPEFLTYFQNEAQLEKSRLLSDRFSAERPKGSFSTLEIQRTEQGDSAMYLCATAQGTATNEKLFFGSGTQLSVL.

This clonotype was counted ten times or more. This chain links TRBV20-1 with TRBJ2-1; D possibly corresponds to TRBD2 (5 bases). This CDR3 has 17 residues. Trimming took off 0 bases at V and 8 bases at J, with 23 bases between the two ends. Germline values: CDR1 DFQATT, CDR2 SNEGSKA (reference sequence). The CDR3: CSARDVGLARTVDEQFF. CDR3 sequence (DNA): TGCAGTGCTAGAGATGTTGGTCTAGCCCGTACGGTGGATGAGCAGTTCTTC.

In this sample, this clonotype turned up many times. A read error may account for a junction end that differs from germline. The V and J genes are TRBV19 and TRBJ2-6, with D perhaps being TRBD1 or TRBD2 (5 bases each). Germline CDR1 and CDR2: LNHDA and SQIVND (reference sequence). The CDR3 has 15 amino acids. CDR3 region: CATGAGYSGADVLTF. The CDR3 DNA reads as TGTGCCACTGGCGCGGGCTACTCTGGGGCCGACGTCCTGACTTTC.

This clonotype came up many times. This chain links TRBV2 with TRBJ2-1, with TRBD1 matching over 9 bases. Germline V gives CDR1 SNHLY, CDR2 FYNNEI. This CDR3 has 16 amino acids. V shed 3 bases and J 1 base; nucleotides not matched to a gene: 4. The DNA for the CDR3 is TGTGCCAGCAGTGATAGAGGGACAGGGTCCTACAATGAGCAGTTCTTC. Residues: CASSDRGTGSYNEQFF. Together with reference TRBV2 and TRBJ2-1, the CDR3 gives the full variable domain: EPEVTQTPSHQVTQMGQEVILRCVPISNHLYFYWYRQILGQKVEFLVSFYNNEISEKSEIFDDQFSVERPDGSNFTLKIRSTKLEDSAMYFCASSDRGTGSYNEQFFGPGTRLTVL.

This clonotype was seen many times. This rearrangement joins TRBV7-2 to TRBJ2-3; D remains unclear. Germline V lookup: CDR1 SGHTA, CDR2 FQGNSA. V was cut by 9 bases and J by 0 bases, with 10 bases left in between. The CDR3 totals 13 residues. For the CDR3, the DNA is TGTGCCAGTGCGCCCCGGAGCACAGATACGCAGTATTTT. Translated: CASAPRSTDTQYF.

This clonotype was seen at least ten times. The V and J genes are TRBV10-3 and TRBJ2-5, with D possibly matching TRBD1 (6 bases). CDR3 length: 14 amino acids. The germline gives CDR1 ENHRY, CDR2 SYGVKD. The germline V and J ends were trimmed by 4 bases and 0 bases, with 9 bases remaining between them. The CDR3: CAISAGQYQETQYF. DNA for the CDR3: TGTGCCATCAGTGCCGGACAGTACCAAGAGACCCAGTACTTC.

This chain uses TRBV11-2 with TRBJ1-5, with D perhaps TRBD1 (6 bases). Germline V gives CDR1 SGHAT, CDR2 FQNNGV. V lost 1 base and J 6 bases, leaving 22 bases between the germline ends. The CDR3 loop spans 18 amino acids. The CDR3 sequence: CASSLGTGPTLEGQPQHF. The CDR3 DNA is TGTGCCAGCAGCTTAGGAACAGGGCCGACTCTTGAGGGTCAGCCCCAGCATTTT.

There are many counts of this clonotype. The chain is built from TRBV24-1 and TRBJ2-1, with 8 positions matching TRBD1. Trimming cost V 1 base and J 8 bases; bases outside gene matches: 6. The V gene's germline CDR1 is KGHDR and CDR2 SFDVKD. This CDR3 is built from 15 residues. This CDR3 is CATSDFGQGADEQFF. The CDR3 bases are TGTGCCACCAGTGATTTCGGGCAGGGGGCAGATGAGCAGTTCTTC.

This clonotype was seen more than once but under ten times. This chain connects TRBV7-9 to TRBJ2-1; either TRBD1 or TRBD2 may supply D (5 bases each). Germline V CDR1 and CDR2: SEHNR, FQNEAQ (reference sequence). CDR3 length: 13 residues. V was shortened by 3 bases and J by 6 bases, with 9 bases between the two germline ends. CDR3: CASSLTAVNEQFF. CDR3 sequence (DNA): TGTGCCAGCAGCTTGACAGCGGTCAATGAGCAGTTCTTC. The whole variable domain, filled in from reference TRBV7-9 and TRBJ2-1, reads DTGVSQNPRHKITKRGQNVTFRCDPISEHNRLYWYRQTLGQGPEFLTYFQNEAQLEKSRLLSDRFSAERPKGSFSTLEIQRTEQGDSAMYLCASSLTAVNEQFFGPGTRLTVL.

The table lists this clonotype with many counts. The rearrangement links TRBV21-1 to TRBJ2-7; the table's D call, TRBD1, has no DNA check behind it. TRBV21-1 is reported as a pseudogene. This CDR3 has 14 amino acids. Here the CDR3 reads CASSLDIYSYEQYF. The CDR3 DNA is TGTGCCAGCAGCTTGGACATATACTCCTACGAGCAGTACTTC.